Each of the 28 T cell receptor beta chains below was sequenced from the same sample in a study of blood T cell repertoires in COVID-19 (TCRdb year 2020). The library was prepared using the immunoSEQ multiplex PCR assay. The source is immuneACCESS, and TCRdb retained only in-frame sequences with V and J called. Part of the clones is not carried over; for the studies checked, unresolved V genes explain less than half of this, and the remainder is unexplained. Within this sample are 150,000 to 200,000 clones, with approximately 78% of them counted one time only. The top ten constitute 17% of the sample. Sequencing input: PBMCs or T cells enriched from blood (not recorded which). The source is a woman aged 45 to 65 who had recovered from COVID-19.

The chain recombines TRBV21-1 with TRBJ1-5; whether TRBD1, the table's D call, matches the DNA was not checked. TRBV21-1 is reported as a pseudogene. This CDR3 spans 18 amino acids. The CDR3 reads CASNRYYGAGYSNQPQHF. CDR3 sequence (DNA): TGTGCCAGCAATCGGTATTATGGGGCAGGGTATAGCAATCAGCCCCAGCATTTT.

V and J are TRBV28 and TRBJ2-5; D possibly corresponds to TRBD1 (6 bases). Germline V lookup: CDR1 MDHEN, CDR2 SYDVKM. The length of the CDR3 is 10 residues. V was pared by 10 bases and J by 7 bases, with 10 bases between. The CDR3: CATQGGTQYF. CDR3 nucleotides: TGTGCCACACAGGGTGGGACCCAGTACTTC.

Concerning this clone: This sample also contains other DNA sequences that code for the same CDR3. For the CDR3, the DNA is TGTGCCAGCAGCTTGGGACAGGGTAGTCAGCCCCAGCATTTT. Encoded protein: CASSLGQGSQPQHF. V is TRBV11-2 and J is TRBJ1-5; TRBD1 matches at 9 bases. V trimming: 3 bases; J trimming: 6 bases; junction bases outside the gene matches: 3. Germline CDR1 is SGHAT and CDR2 is FQNNGV. The CDR3 sequence is 14 residues long.

This clone was picked up a small number of times. The V and J genes are TRBV3-1 (or the pseudogene TRBV3-2) and TRBJ2-7; D is unresolved. Germline CDR1 is LGHDT and CDR2 is YNNKEL (reference sequence). The V end lost 1 base, the J end lost 6 bases, and 10 bases lay between the germline ends. CDR3 length: 13 residues. CDR3 residues: CASSQVSYGEQYF. The CDR3 DNA reads as TGTGCCAGCAGCCAAGTATCTTACGGCGAGCAGTACTTC.

The J gene is TRBJ2-7, the V gene TRBV5-8, with D maybe TRBD1 (6 bases). The germline V gene encodes CDR1 SGHTS and CDR2 YDEGEE. The germline V and J ends were trimmed by 0 bases and 3 bases, with 13 bases remaining between them. The length of the CDR3 is 15 residues. The CDR3 here is CASSLGQGLLYEQYF. The CDR3 region has the DNA TGTGCCAGCAGCTTGGGGCAGGGGCTGCTCTACGAGCAGTACTTC.

This clone was counted a few times. V gene TRBV10-3 combines with J gene TRBJ1-5; D is ambiguous. Germline CDR1 ENHRY, CDR2 SYGVKD. Trimming pared 0 bases from V and 3 bases from J, leaving 6 bases between. This CDR3 contains 14 residues. CDR3 DNA sequence: TGTGCCATCAGTGAGTCCACACCCAATCAGCCCCAGCATTTT. It encodes CAISESTPNQPQHF.

This clone was counted a single time. The V and J genes are TRBV5-1 and TRBJ2-1; 7 bases map to TRBD2. This CDR3 spans 16 amino acids. Trimming removed 2 bases from V and 4 bases from J; junction bases left unmatched: 9. The V gene's germline CDR1 is SGHRS and CDR2 YFSETQ. The CDR3 sequence is CASSFSAGAGYNEQFF. In DNA form, the CDR3 reads TGCGCCAGCAGCTTCTCTGCGGGAGCGGGTTACAATGAGCAGTTCTTC.

The table lists this clone with a count of one. The CDR3 region is CASSFQIQETQYF. The CDR3 DNA is TGTGCCAGCAGCTTCCAGATCCAAGAGACCCAGTACTTC. The J gene is TRBJ2-5, the V gene TRBV7-2; D remains ambiguous. The CDR3 has 13 residues. With 3 bases removed from V and 1 base from J, the gap between germline ends came to 6 bases. Germline V gene sequence: CDR1 SGHTA, CDR2 FQGNSA.

This clone was counted a few times. The chain joins TRBV28 to TRBJ2-3, with D tentatively TRBD2 (7 bases). The germline V and J ends were trimmed by 5 bases and 4 bases, with 13 bases remaining between them. From germline, CDR1 is MDHEN and CDR2 SYDVKM. CDR3 length: 14 amino acids. The CDR3 nucleotides are TGTGCCAGCAGTACGGGGAGGGGGGCAGATACGCAGTATTTT. It yields the protein CASSTGRGADTQYF.

V usage is TRBV7-9 and J usage is TRBJ2-7; D not resolved. The CDR3 is 12 amino acids. Trimming removed 2 bases from V and 7 bases from J, with 9 bases in between. Per the germline V gene, CDR1 is SEHNR and CDR2 is FQNEAQ (reference sequence). CDR3 in amino acids: CASSLIGSEQYF. CDR3 in DNA: TGTGCCAGCAGCTTAATCGGTTCGGAGCAGTACTTC.

This chain joins TRBV10-2 and TRBJ1-4, with D possibly TRBD1 on 5 matching bases. The CDR3 has 16 residues. Trimming stripped 3 bases from V and 8 bases from J, with 19 bases between. Germline V gene lookup returns CDR1 WSHSY and CDR2 SAAADI. As DNA, the CDR3 is TGCGCCAGCAGTGACTCCCGGGGGGAAAGCCGCGAAAAACTGTTTTTT. Encoded protein: CASSDSRGESREKLFF.

The rearrangement uses TRBV9 and TRBJ1-2; TRBD1 matches at 7 bases. The germline gives CDR1 SGDLS, CDR2 YYNGEE. CDR3 length equals 13 residues. V gave up 1 base and J gave up 7 bases; unmatched junction bases: 4. The CDR3 region has the DNA TGTGCCAGCAGCGTAACAGGGGATTTTGGCTACACCTTC. Its translation is CASSVTGDFGYTF.

The chain recombines TRBV4-3 with TRBJ2-4, with no clear D. This CDR3 is 15 amino acids long. Germline values: CDR1 LGHNA, CDR2 YSLEER. The V gene lost 0 bases and the J gene lost 3 bases, with 9 bases spanning the gap. This CDR3 reads CASSQDFSGKNIQYF. The CDR3 bases are TGCGCCAGCAGCCAAGATTTCTCGGGCAAAAACATTCAGTACTTC.

V and J are TRBV2 and TRBJ2-7; a weak D match, TRBD1 (5 bases). The CDR3 has 13 residues. Germline CDR1 SNHLY, CDR2 FYNNEI. Trimming shortened V by 3 bases and J by 1 base, and 7 bases separated the two germline ends. In DNA form, the CDR3 reads TGTGCCAGCAGTGATGCAGGGTCCTACGAGCAGTACTTC. Protein: CASSDAGSYEQYF.

A few counts support this clone. The rearrangement joins TRBV3-1 (or the pseudogene TRBV3-2) to TRBJ2-3; 9 positions agree with TRBD2. The germline gives CDR1 LGHDT, CDR2 YNNKEL (reference sequence). V dropped 1 base and J dropped 0; count of bases not matched to a gene: 8. This CDR3 comprises 18 residues. This CDR3 is CASSQVDLAGRSTDTQYF. DNA for the CDR3: TGTGCCAGCAGCCAAGTGGATCTAGCGGGACGTAGCACAGATACGCAGTATTTT.

The rearrangement links TRBV11-2 to TRBJ1-1; a weak D match, TRBD1 (5 bases). V was pared by 7 bases and J by 0 bases, with 9 bases between. The CDR3 spans 13 residues. In germline, CDR1 is SGHAT, CDR2 FQNNGV. As DNA, the CDR3 is TGTGCCAGCAACCCGACAGTGAACACTGAAGCTTTCTTT. Amino acids: CASNPTVNTEAFF.

The CDR3 DNA reads as TGTGCCAGCAGCGACCCGCGGACTGGGACTAGCTCCTACAATGAGCAGTTCTTC. Its translation is CASSDPRTGTSSYNEQFF. V usage is TRBV9 and J usage is TRBJ2-1; 8 bases are a match to TRBD2. There are 18 residues in the CDR3. From germline, CDR1 is SGDLS and CDR2 YYNGEE. The junction had 11 bases not matched to a gene; V was cut back by 3 bases and J by 0 bases.

This rearrangement joins TRBV7-9 to TRBJ1-2; D call uncertain. Trimming removed 5 bases at V and 4 bases at J, with 5 bases between. The CDR3 is 11 residues long. CDR1 and CDR2 (germline): SEHNR, FQNEAQ (reference sequence). The CDR3 DNA sequence: TGTGCCAGCAGCCCGAGCTATGGCTACACCTTC. This gives the protein CASSPSYGYTF.

The J gene is TRBJ2-7, the V gene TRBV18, with D perhaps TRBD2 (5 bases). Germline V gives CDR1 KGHSH, CDR2 LQKENI. CDR3 length: 14 residues. V was clipped by 2 bases and J by 4 bases, with 12 bases between them. The CDR3 sequence is CASSPGPEGYEQYF. The CDR3 coding sequence is TGTGCCAGCTCACCAGGTCCCGAGGGTTACGAGCAGTACTTC.

This chain uses TRBV2 with TRBJ1-2; no reliable D call. Germline V gene sequence: CDR1 SNHLY, CDR2 FYNNEI. The CDR3 has 13 amino acids. V lost 5 bases, J lost 5 bases, and 12 bases lay in between. The CDR3 sequence is CASSRGSEYGYTF. CDR3 sequence (DNA): TGTGCCAGCAGTCGGGGTTCAGAGTATGGCTACACCTTC.

V is TRBV6-5 and J is TRBJ2-6; 8 bases fit TRBD1. V was pared by 6 bases and J by 2 bases, with 3 bases of the junction left unmatched. The CDR3 is made up of 15 amino acids. Per germline, CDR1 MNHEY and CDR2 SVGAGI. CDR3 amino acids: CASRLQGAGANVLTF. The CDR3 DNA reads as TGTGCCAGCAGACTACAGGGGGCTGGGGCCAACGTCCTGACTTTC.

The chain employs TRBV28 and TRBJ2-7; the D is unclear. Germline CDR1 reads MDHEN; CDR2 reads SYDVKM. This CDR3 contains 13 residues. Deletions cut 3 bases from V and 1 base from J, with 7 bases between. The CDR3 sequence: CASSFRVSYEQYF. DNA of the CDR3: TGTGCCAGCAGTTTCCGGGTTTCCTACGAGCAGTACTTC. Based on the CDR3 plus reference TRBV28 and TRBJ2-7, the full variable domain is DVKVTQSSRYLVKRTGEKVFLECVQDMDHENMFWYRQDPGLGLRLIYFSYDVKMKEKGDIPEGYSVSREKKERFSLILESASTNQTSMYLCASSFRVSYEQYFGPGTRLTVT.

The V call is TRBV11-2, the J call TRBJ1-4; no reliable D call. Trimming removed 1 base at V and 1 base at J, with 19 bases between. CDR1 is SGHAT, CDR2 FQNNGV, per germline. The CDR3 length is 19 residues. This CDR3 is CASSLGGGRAGETNEKLFF. The CDR3 coding sequence is TGTGCCAGCAGCTTAGGCGGAGGCCGAGCAGGAGAAACTAATGAAAAACTGTTTTTT.

V and J are TRBV5-6 and TRBJ2-5; no clear D. CDR3 length equals 9 residues. Per germline, CDR1 SGHDT and CDR2 YYEEEE. V lost 2 bases and J lost 13, with 6 bases in between. The CDR3: CASSFRVYF. In DNA, the CDR3 is TGTGCCAGCAGCTTCCGGGTGTACTTC.

V usage is TRBV5-1 and J usage is TRBJ1-1; D perhaps matches TRBD1 (6 bases). This CDR3 is 14 amino acids long. Trimming stripped 2 bases from V and 4 bases from J, with 12 bases between. Germline-derived CDR1 and CDR2 are SGHRS and YFSETQ. CDR3: CASSFSGQSTEAFF. CDR3 nucleotide sequence: TGCGCCAGCAGCTTTTCCGGACAGAGCACTGAAGCTTTCTTT.

The rearrangement uses TRBV27 and TRBJ2-2; tentatively, D is TRBD1 (6 bases). The CDR3 consists of 15 residues. The germline V gene has CDR1 MNHEY and CDR2 SMNVEV (reference sequence). Trimming took off 4 bases at V and 7 bases at J, with 16 bases between the two ends. CDR3: CASSSPTGSGGELFF. Here the CDR3 DNA reads TGTGCCAGCAGTTCCCCGACAGGTAGTGGCGGGGAGCTGTTTTTT.

The chain links TRBV19 to TRBJ1-1, with D maybe TRBD1 (5 bases). Germline CDR1 reads LNHDA; CDR2 reads SQIVND (reference sequence). The CDR3 has 14 residues. V gave up 3 bases and J gave up 4 bases, with 12 bases separating them. The CDR3 coding sequence is TGTGCCAGTAGTATTGGGCAGGGCACCACTGAAGCTTTCTTT. It codes for CASSIGQGTTEAFF.

The chain recombines TRBV5-1 with TRBJ2-2; 7 nucleotides align to TRBD2. Trimming removed 4 bases from V and 4 bases from J; junction bases left unmatched: 10. Germline-derived CDR1 and CDR2 are SGHRS and YFSETQ. The CDR3 consists of 16 residues. The CDR3 bases are TGCGCCAGCAGCCTAGGGACTACTGCGGGCACCGGGGAGCTGTTTTTT. Encoded protein: CASSLGTTAGTGELFF.